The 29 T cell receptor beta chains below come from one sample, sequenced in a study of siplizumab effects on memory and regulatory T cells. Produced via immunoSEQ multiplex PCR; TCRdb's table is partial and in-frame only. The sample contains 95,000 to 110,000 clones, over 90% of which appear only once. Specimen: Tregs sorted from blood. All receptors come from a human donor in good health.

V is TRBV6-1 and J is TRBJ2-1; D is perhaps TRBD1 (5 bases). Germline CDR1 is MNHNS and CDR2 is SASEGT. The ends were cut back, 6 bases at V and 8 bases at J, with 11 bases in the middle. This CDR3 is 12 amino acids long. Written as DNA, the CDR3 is TGTGCCAGCAGCGCCACCAGGGATGAGCAGTTCTTC. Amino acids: CASSATRDEQFF.

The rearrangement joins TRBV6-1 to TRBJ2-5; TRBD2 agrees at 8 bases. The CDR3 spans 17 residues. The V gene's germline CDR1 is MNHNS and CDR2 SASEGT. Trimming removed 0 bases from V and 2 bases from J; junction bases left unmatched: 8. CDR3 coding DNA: TGTGCCAGCAGTGAAGCGAGCGGGGGCCTGACACAAGAGACCCAGTACTTC. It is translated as CASSEASGGLTQETQYF.

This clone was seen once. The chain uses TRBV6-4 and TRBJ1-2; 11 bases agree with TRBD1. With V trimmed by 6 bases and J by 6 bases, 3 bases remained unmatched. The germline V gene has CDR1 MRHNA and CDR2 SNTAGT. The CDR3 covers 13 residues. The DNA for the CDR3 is TGTGCCAGCAGACCGGGACAGGGGGATGGCTACACCTTC. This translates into CASRPGQGDGYTF.

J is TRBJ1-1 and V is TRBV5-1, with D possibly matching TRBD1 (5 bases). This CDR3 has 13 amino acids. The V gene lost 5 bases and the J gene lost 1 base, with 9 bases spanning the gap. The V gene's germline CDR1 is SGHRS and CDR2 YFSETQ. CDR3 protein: CASRDQGNTEAFF. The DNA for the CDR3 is TGCGCCAGCAGAGATCAGGGGAACACTGAAGCTTTCTTT.

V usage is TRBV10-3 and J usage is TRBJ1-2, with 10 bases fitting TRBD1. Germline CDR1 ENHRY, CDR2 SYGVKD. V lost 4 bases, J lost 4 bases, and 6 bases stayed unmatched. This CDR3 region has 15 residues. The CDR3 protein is CAISGWTGGSYGYTF. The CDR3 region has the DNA TGTGCCATCAGTGGGTGGACAGGGGGTAGCTATGGCTACACCTTC.

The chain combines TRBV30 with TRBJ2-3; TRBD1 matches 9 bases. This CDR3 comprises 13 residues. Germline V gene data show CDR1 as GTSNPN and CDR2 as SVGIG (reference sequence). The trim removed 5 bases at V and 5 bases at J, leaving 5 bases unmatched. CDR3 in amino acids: CAWDRGRLDTQYF. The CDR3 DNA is TGTGCCTGGGACAGGGGGAGGTTAGATACGCAGTATTTT.

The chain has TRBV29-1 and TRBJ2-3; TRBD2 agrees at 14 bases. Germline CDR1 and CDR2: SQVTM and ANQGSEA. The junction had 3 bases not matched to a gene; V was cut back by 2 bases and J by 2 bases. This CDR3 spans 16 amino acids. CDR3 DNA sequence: TGCAGCGTTGAAAGGACTAGCGGGGGGACCACAGATACGCAGTATTTT. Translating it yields CSVERTSGGTTDTQYF.

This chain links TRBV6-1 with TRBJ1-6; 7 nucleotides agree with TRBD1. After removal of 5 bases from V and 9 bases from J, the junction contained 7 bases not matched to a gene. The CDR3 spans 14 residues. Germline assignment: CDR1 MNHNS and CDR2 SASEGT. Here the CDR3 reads CASSSRQGASPLHF. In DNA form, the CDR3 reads TGTGCCAGCAGTTCCCGACAGGGAGCTTCACCCCTCCACTTT.

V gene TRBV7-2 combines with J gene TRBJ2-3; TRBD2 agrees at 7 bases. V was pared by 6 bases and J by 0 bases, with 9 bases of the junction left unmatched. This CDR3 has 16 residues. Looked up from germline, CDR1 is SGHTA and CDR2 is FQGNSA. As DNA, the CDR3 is TGTGCCAGCAGTATGGCTAGCGGTACTAGCACAGATACGCAGTATTTT. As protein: CASSMASGTSTDTQYF.

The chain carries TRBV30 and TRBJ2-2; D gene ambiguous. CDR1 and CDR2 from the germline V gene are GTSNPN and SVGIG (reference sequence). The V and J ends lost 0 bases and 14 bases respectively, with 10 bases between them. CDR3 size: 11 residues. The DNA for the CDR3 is TGTGCCTGGAGTGTATTGCCTCGCCTGTTTTTT. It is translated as CAWSVLPRLFF.

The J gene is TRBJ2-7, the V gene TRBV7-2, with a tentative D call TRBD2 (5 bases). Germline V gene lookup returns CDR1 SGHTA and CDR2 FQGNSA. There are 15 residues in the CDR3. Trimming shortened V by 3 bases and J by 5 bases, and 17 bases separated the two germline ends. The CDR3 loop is CASSFVGVVLNEQYF. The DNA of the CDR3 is TGTGCCAGCAGCTTTGTCGGGGTGGTACTCAACGAGCAGTACTTC.

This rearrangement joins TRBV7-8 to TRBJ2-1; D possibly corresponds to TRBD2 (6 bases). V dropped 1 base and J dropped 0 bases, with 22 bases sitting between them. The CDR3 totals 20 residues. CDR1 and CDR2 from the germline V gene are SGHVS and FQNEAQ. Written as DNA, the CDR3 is TGTGCCAGCAGCTTAGGTGGGCTAGCGCCCATTCGGAGCTCCTACAATGAGCAGTTCTTC. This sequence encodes CASSLGGLAPIRSSYNEQFF.

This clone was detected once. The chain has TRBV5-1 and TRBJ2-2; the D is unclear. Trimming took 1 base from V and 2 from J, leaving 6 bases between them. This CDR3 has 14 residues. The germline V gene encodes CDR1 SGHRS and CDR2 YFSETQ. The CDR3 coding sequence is TGCGCCAGCAGCTTGAGTCTCAACACCGGGGAGCTGTTTTTT. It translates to CASSLSLNTGELFF. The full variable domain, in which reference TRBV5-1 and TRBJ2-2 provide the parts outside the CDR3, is KAGVTQTPRYLIKTRGQQVTLSCSPISGHRSVSWYQQTPGQGLQFLFEYFSETQRNKGNFPGRFSGRQFSNSRSEMNVSTLELGDSALYLCASSLSLNTGELFFGEGSRLTVL.

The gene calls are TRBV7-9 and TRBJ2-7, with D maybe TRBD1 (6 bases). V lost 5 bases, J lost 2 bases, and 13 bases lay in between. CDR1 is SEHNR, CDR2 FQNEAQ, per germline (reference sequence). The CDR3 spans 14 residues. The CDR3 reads CASSPTDRTYEQYF. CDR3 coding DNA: TGTGCCAGCAGCCCGACGGACAGAACCTACGAGCAGTACTTC. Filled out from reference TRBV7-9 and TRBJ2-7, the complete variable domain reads DTGVSQNPRHKITKRGQNVTFRCDPISEHNRLYWYRQTLGQGPEFLTYFQNEAQLEKSRLLSDRFSAERPKGSFSTLEIQRTEQGDSAMYLCASSPTDRTYEQYFGPGTRLTVT.

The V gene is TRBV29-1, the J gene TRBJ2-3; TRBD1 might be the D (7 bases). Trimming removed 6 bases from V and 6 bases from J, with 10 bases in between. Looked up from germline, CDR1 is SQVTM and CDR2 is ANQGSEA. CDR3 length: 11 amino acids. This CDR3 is CSVEGADTQYF. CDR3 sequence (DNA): TGCAGCGTGGAGGGGGCCGATACGCAGTATTTT.

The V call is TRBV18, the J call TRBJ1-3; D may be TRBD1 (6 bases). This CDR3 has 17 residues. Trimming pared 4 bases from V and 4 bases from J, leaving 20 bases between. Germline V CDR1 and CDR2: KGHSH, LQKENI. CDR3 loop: CASSLLTGQGEGNTIYF. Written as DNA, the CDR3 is TGTGCCAGCTCACTTCTCACGGGACAAGGGGAAGGAAACACCATATATTTT.

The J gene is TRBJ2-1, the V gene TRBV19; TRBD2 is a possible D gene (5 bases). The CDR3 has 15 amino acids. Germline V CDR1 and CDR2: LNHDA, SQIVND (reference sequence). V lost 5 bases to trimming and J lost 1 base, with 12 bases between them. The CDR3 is CASSPGLASYNEQFF. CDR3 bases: TGTGCCAGTAGTCCAGGACTGGCTTCCTACAATGAGCAGTTCTTC.

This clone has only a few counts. CDR3 sequence reads: CASSAQRWTGPYNEQFF. The CDR3 region has the DNA TGTGCCAGCAGCGCCCAGCGATGGACAGGGCCCTACAATGAGCAGTTCTTC. The rearrangement uses TRBV9 and TRBJ2-1, with TRBD1 identical over 8 bases. This CDR3 has 17 residues. The germline V gene encodes CDR1 SGDLS and CDR2 YYNGEE. After removal of 3 bases from V and 2 bases from J, the junction contained 10 bases not matched to a gene.

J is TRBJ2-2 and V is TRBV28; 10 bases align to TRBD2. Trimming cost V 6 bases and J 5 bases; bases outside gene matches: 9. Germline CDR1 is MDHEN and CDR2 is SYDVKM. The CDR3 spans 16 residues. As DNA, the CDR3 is TGTGCCAGCAGCATTCAGGGTAGCGGGGGGACCGGGGAGCTGTTTTTT. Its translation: CASSIQGSGGTGELFF.

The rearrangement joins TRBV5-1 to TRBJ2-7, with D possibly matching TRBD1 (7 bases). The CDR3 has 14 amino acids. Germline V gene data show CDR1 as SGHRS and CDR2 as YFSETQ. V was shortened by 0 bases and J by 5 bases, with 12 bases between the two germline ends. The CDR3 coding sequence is TGCGCCAGCAGCTTGGTTGGAGGGGGCCACGAGCAGTACTTC. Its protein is CASSLVGGGHEQYF.

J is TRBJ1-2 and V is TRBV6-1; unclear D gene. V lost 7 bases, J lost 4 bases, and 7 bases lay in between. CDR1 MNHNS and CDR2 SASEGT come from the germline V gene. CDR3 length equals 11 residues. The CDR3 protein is CASKGFYGYTF. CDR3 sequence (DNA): TGTGCCAGCAAAGGTTTCTATGGCTACACCTTC.

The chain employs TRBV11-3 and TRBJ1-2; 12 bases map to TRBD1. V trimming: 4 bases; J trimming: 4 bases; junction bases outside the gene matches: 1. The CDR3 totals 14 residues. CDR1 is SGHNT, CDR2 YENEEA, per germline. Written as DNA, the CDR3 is TGTGCCAGCAGCTGGGGACAGGGGGCCTATGGCTACACCTTC. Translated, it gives CASSWGQGAYGYTF.

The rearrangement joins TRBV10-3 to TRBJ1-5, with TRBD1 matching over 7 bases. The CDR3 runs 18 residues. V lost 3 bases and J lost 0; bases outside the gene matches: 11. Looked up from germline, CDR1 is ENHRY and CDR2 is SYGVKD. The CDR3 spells CAISEQGPRGDSNQPQHF. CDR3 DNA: TGTGCCATCAGTGAACAGGGGCCGCGGGGGGATAGCAATCAGCCCCAGCATTTT.

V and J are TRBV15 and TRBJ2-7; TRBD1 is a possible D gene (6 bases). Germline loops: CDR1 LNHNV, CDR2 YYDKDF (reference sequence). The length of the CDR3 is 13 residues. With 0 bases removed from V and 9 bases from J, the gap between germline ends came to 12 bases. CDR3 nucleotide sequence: TGTGCCACCAGCAGAGATCCCGGACAGACGCAGTACTTC. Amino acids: CATSRDPGQTQYF.

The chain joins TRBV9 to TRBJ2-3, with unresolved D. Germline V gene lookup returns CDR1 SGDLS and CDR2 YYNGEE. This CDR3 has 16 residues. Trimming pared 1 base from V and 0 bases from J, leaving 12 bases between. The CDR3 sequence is CASSVNVGHSTDTQYF. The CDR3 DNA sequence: TGTGCCAGCAGCGTAAATGTGGGCCATAGCACAGATACGCAGTATTTT.

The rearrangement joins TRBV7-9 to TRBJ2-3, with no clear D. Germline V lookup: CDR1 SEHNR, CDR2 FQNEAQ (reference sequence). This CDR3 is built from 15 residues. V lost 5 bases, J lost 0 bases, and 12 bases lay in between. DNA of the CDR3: TGTGCCAGCAGCCAGTTGACGGTTAGCACAGATACGCAGTATTTT. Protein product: CASSQLTVSTDTQYF.

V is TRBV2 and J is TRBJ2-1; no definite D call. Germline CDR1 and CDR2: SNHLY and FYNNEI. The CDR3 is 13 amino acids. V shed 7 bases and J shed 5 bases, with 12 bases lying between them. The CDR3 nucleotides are TGTGCCAGCACCGTAGATACTCACAATGAGCAGTTCTTC. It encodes CASTVDTHNEQFF.

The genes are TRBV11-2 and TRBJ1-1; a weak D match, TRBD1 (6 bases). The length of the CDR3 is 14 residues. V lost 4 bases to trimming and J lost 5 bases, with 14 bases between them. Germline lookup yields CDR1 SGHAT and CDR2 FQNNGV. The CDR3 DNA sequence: TGTGCCAGCAGCTCGATAAGGGGGGGTACTGAAGCTTTCTTT. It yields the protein CASSSIRGGTEAFF.

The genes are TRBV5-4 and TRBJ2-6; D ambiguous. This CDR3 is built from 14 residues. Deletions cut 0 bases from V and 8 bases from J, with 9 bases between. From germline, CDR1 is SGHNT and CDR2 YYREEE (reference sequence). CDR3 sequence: CASSLARTTNVLTF. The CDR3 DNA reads TGTGCCAGCAGCTTGGCCAGAACCACCAACGTCCTGACTTTC. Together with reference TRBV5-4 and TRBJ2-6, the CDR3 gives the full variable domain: ETGVTQSPTHLIKTRGQQVTLRCSSQSGHNTVSWYQQALGQGPQFIFQYYREEENGRGNFPPRFSGLQFPNYSSELNVNALELDDSALYLCASSLARTTNVLTFGAGSRLTVL.